This T cell receptor (beta chain) is drawn from a study of blood T cell repertoires in COVID-19. Trimming took off 0 bases at V and 3 bases at J, with 7 bases between the two ends. The germline CDR1 and CDR2 sequences are SGHRS and YFSETQ. This CDR3 has 13 residues. Sequenced by immunoSEQ multiplex PCR; TCRdb stores in-frame clones only, minus some. The sample comprises roughly 250,000 clones, 70% to 90% of which are singletons, and 3.7% rests with the top ten. This receptor was taken from a woman aged 40 to 50 with acute or convalescent COVID-19. The chain has TRBV5-1 and TRBJ2-7; D not resolved. The sample comprised peripheral blood. The CDR3 is CASSLDPGYEQYV. The DNA of the CDR3 is TGCGCCAGCAGCTTGGATCCGGGCTACGAGCAGTACGTC.